This T cell receptor beta chain was sequenced during a study of T-cell reconstitution after alpha-beta-depleted transplantation in children. The study's findings and limits: The high TCRbeta diversity at day 60 in some patients came from surviving recipient T cells and thymic progenitors.

Preparation of the TCRbeta library was carried out with unique molecular identifiers. TCRdb reprocessed the PCR reads with MiXCR, giving one entry per CDR3 protein. The data contain 40,000 to 60,000 distinct CDR3 sequences, about 9.3% of them singletons. As to this clonotype: What it recognizes is unknown.

The sequencing here drew on PBMCs, mostly from graft donor cells, taken 60 days after TCRalphabeta/CD19-depleted stem cell transplant. This TCR derives from a male patient between 2 and 10 years old who had a stem cell transplant for chronic granulomatous disease, so the T cells may come from the graft donor.

The CDR3 region has the DNA TGTGCCAGCAGTTTACACTCTGGGGCCAACGTCCTGACTTTC. Translation: CASSLHSGANVLTF. This chain uses TRBV12-3 or TRBV12-4 with TRBJ2-6; unclear D gene. CDR3 length equals 14 residues. Between the trimmed V and J ends, which lost 2 bases and 0 bases, there was a span of 2 bases.